This is a list of T cell receptor beta chains from one sample in a study of cytomegalovirus exposure and HLA in healthy donors. Repertoires were generated with immunoSEQ multiplex PCR, while TCRdb's copy carries only in-frame clones and drops some. This sample has roughly 120,000 clones; around 80% occur once, and the top ten carry 2.7%. Sample: PBMCs. The receptors were sampled from a woman aged 40 to 49 in good health and CMV-seropositive. The CDR3 runs from the conserved cysteine through the conserved F or W. D genes are given only for firm matches. Clone size, where shown, is once, few, many, or a class for clones that have expanded.

TRBV2	-	TRBJ2-5	-	CASRPLGGEETQYF	TGTGCCAGCAGGCCACTAGGAGGCGAAGAGACCCAGTACTTC
TRBV7-9	once	TRBJ2-5	-	CASSPGEFETQYF	TGTGCCAGCAGCCCAGGGGAGTTTGAGACCCAGTACTTC
TRBV7-2	-	TRBJ1-2	-	CASSLEQGVTF	TGTGCCAGCAGCTTAGAACAGGGCGTAACCTTC
TRBV5-1	-	TRBJ1-5	-	CASSLAGQTNQPQHF	TGCGCCAGCAGCTTGGCCGGACAGACCAATCAGCCCCAGCATTTT
TRBV29-1	-	TRBJ1-1	TRBD1	CSVRGGGKAEAFF	TGCAGCGTAAGAGGGGGCGGGAAGGCTGAAGCTTTCTTT
TRBV2	-	TRBJ1-3	-	CASRESSGNTIYF	TGTGCCAGCAGGGAGAGCTCTGGAAACACCATATATTTT
TRBV14	-	TRBJ2-3	-	CASSQEGGLPTDTQYF	TGTGCCAGCAGCCAAGAAGGGGGACTACCGACAGATACGCAGTATTTT
TRBV25-1	-	TRBJ1-2	-	CASSSLSAGGYGYTF	TGTGCCAGCTCTTCTCTAAGTGCGGGGGGGTATGGCTACACCTTC
TRBV7-2	-	TRBJ1-3	-	CASSLQWPGAATGNTIYF	TGTGCCAGCAGCTTACAATGGCCAGGGGCCGCCACTGGAAACACCATATATTTT
TRBV7-3	-	TRBJ2-3	TRBD2	CASSSAGGLAMQYF	TGTGCCAGCAGCTCAGCTGGAGGACTAGCAATGCAGTATTTT
TRBV6-1	-	TRBJ1-2	-	CASSAQIHYGYTF	TGTGCCAGCAGTGCACAGATTCACTATGGCTACACCTTC
TRBV5-1	once	TRBJ2-3	TRBD2	CASSLGVAGDRDTQYF	TGCGCCAGCAGCTTGGGGGTAGCGGGGGACCGAGATACGCAGTATTTT
TRBV30	-	TRBJ1-5	TRBD1	CAWSPGTVSNQPQHF	TGTGCCTGGAGCCCCGGGACAGTCAGCAATCAGCCCCAGCATTTT
TRBV29-1	-	TRBJ2-1	-	CSGSNGYEQFF	TGCAGCGGGAGTAATGGTTATGAGCAGTTCTTC
TRBV6-1	-	TRBJ1-5	-	CASSRDKDNQPQHF	TGTGCCAGCAGCCGGGACAAAGACAATCAGCCCCAGCATTTT
TRBV5-4	-	TRBJ1-2	-	CASTVDSLYGYTF	TGTGCCAGCACCGTAGACAGCCTTTATGGCTACACCTTC
TRBV5-1	-	TRBJ2-2	-	CASSLAHSSNTGELFF	TGCGCCAGCAGCTTGGCTCACAGCAGTAACACCGGGGAGCTGTTTTTT
TRBV9	-	TRBJ1-2	-	CASGAGDNYGYTF	TGTGCCTCAGGGGCAGGGGATAACTATGGCTACACCTTC
TRBV5-1	-	TRBJ2-5	-	CASSHGSAEETQYF	TGCGCCAGCAGCCACGGTAGTGCGGAGGAGACCCAGTACTTC
TRBV6-1	-	TRBJ2-7	-	CASSVQSGSYEQYF	TGTGCCAGCAGTGTTCAGAGCGGATCCTACGAGCAGTACTTC
TRBV16	-	TRBJ2-7	TRBD1	CASSQSGDRAYEQYF	TGTGCCAGCAGCCAATCGGGGGACAGGGCCTACGAGCAGTACTTC
TRBV10-3	-	TRBJ2-2	TRBD1	CAISESTFGTVPTGELFF	TGTGCCATCAGTGAGTCAACGTTCGGGACAGTCCCAACCGGGGAGCTGTTTTTT
TRBV11-3	-	TRBJ2-5	-	CASSYSSVETQYF	TGTGCCAGCAGCTACTCTAGCGTCGAGACCCAGTACTTC
TRBV19	-	TRBJ1-5	TRBD1	CASILAGTGANQPQHF	TGTGCCAGTATCTTGGCCGGGACAGGGGCTAATCAGCCCCAGCATTTT
TRBV7-6	few	TRBJ2-7	-	CASSQLPGHSYEQYF	TGTGCCAGCAGCCAGCTCCCGGGACACAGCTACGAGCAGTACTTC
TRBV5-1	-	TRBJ1-2	-	CASSLGTGSNYGYTF	TGCGCCAGCAGCTTGGGTACAGGCAGTAACTATGGCTACACCTTC
TRBV5-6	once	TRBJ2-5	TRBD2	CASSLGLAGVTQETQYF	TGTGCCAGCAGCTTGGGACTAGCGGGGGTTACGCAAGAGACCCAGTACTTC
TRBV6-5	-	TRBJ1-4	-	CASSYSAHGGEKLFF	TGTGCCAGCAGTTACTCCGCCCACGGTGGTGAAAAACTGTTTTTT
TRBV9	-	TRBJ1-1	TRBD1	CASSVEGTGGTEAFF	TGTGCCAGCAGCGTAGAGGGGACAGGGGGCACTGAAGCTTTCTTT
TRBV5-6	-	TRBJ2-5	TRBD2	CASSLRAAGSQETQYF	TGTGCCAGCAGCTTAAGGGCAGCGGGGAGCCAAGAGACCCAGTACTTC
TRBV4-1	few	TRBJ1-1	-	CASSQSAFAGLAEAFF	TGCGCCAGCAGCCAATCCGCGTTTGCAGGGCTCGCTGAAGCTTTCTTT
TRBV7-2	-	TRBJ1-1	-	CASSLWSGRALEAFF	TGTGCCAGCAGCTTATGGTCCGGCAGGGCCCTTGAAGCTTTCTTT
TRBV19	-	TRBJ1-6	-	CASTEAPAYNSPLHF	TGTGCCAGTACGGAGGCGCCAGCGTATAATTCACCCCTCCACTTT
TRBV4-3	-	TRBJ2-3	-	CASSQDIAATDTQYF	TGCGCCAGCAGCCAAGATATAGCCGCGACAGATACGCAGTATTTT
TRBV4-2	-	TRBJ1-1	-	CASSQVYGNTEAFF	TGTGCCAGCAGCCAAGTTTACGGGAACACTGAAGCTTTCTTT
TRBV27	once	TRBJ1-4	-	CASSSWTDAATNEKLFF	TGTGCCAGCAGTTCCTGGACAGACGCTGCAACTAATGAAAAACTGTTTTTT
TRBV21-1	-	TRBJ2-5	-	CASSTGTSGGKTQYF	TGTGCCAGCAGCACCGGGACTAGCGGGGGAAAGACCCAGTACTTC
TRBV7-8	-	TRBJ2-3	TRBD2	CASSFGGAGRTDTQYF	TGTGCCAGCAGCTTTGGTGGAGCGGGGCGCACAGATACGCAGTATTTT
TRBV29-1	-	TRBJ1-2	TRBD1	CSVGTGGGGYTF	TGCAGCGTGGGGACAGGGGGGGGTGGCTACACCTTC
TRBV29-1	-	TRBJ2-5	TRBD2	CSVAGGGVLETQYF	TGCAGCGTTGCGGGCGGGGGGGTTTTAGAGACCCAGTACTTC
TRBV9	-	TRBJ2-1	-	CASSVALGSYNEQFF	TGTGCCAGCAGCGTTGCGCTAGGATCCTACAATGAGCAGTTCTTC
TRBV9	-	TRBJ2-1	-	CASSVDGGAYNEQFF	TGTGCCAGCAGCGTAGACGGGGGTGCCTACAATGAGCAGTTCTTC